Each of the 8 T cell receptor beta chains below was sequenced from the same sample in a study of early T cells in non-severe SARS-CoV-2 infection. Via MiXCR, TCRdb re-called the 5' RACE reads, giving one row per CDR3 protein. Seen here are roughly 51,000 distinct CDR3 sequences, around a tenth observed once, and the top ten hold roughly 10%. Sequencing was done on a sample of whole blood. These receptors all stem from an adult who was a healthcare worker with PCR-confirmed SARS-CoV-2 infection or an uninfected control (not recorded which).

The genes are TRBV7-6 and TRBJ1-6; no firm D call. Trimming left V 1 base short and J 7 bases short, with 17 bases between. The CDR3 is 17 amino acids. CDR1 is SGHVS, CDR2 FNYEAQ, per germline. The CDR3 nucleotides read TGTGCCAGCAGCTTAGAAATTCGGGATTCGGGGAATTCACCCCTCCACTTT. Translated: CASSLEIRDSGNSPLHF.

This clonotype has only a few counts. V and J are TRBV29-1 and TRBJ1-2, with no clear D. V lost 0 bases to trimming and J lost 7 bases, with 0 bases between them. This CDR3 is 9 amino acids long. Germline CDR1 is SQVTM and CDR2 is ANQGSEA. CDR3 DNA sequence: TGCAGCGTTGAAGATGGCTACACCTTC. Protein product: CSVEDGYTF. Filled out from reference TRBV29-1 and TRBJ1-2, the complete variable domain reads SAVISQKPSRDICQRGTSLTIQCQVDSQVTMMFWYRQQPGQSLTLIATANQGSEATYESGFVIDKFPISRPNLTFSTLTVSNMSPEDSSIYLCSVEDGYTFGSGTRLTVV.

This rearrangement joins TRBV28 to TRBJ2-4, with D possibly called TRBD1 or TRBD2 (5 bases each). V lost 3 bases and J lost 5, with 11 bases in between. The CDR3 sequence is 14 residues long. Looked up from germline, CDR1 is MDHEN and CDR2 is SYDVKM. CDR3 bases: TGTGCCAGCAGTTTGAGGGGACCTCAAAACATTCAGTACTTC. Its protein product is CASSLRGPQNIQYF.

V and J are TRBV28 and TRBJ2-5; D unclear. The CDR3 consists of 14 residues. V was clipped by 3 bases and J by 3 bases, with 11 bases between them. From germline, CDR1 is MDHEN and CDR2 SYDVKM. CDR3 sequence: CASSFRLTKETQYF. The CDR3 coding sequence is TGTGCCAGCAGTTTTCGGTTGACAAAAGAGACCCAGTACTTC. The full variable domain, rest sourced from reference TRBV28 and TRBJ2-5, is DVKVTQSSRYLVKRTGEKVFLECVQDMDHENMFWYRQDPGLGLRLIYFSYDVKMKEKGDIPEGYSVSREKKERFSLILESASTNQTSMYLCASSFRLTKETQYFGPGTRLLVL.

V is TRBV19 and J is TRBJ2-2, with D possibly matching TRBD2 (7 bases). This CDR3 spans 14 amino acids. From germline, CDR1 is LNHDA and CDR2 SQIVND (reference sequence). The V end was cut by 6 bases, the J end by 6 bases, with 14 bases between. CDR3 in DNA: TGTGCCAGTAGCCTGGGGGGGGCTGCCGGGGAGCTGTTTTTT. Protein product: CASSLGGAAGELFF.

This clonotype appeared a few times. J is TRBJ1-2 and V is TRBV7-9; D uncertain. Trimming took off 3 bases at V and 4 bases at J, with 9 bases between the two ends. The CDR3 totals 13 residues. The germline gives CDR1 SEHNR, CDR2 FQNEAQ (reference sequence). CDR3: CASSFGVSYGYTF. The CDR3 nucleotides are TGTGCCAGCAGCTTTGGGGTTAGCTATGGCTACACCTTC.

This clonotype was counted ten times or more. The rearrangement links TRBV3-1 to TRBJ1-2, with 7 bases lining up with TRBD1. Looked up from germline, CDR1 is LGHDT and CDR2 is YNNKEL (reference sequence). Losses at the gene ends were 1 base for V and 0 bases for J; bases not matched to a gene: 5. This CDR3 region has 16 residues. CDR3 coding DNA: TGTGCCAGCAGCCAAGGAGGGACAGCCTCTAACTATGGCTACACCTTC. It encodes CASSQGGTASNYGYTF.

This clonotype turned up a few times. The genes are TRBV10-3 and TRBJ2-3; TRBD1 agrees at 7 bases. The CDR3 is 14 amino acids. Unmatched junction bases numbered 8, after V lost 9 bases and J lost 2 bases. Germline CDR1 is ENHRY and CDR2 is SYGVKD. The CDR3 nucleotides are TGTGCCATTAAACAGGGGCCCCACACAGATACGCAGTATTTT. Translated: CAIKQGPHTDTQYF.